Listed here are 11 T cell receptor beta chains from one sample, sequenced in a study of blood T cell repertoires in COVID-19. Only in-frame clones appear in the TCRdb table, and some are missing; sequencing was by immunoSEQ multiplex PCR. The table has 350,000 to 450,000 clones, roughly 85% seen once. Specimen: peripheral blood. The receptors shown here come from a woman aged 18-29 years with acute or convalescent COVID-19.

This clone appeared many times. V and J are TRBV5-1 and TRBJ2-1; TRBD1 aligns across 8 bases. The length of the CDR3 is 13 residues. Germline V gene sequence: CDR1 SGHRS, CDR2 YFSETQ. The junction had 4 bases not matched to a gene; V was cut back by 2 bases and J by 9 bases. CDR3 DNA: TGCGCCAGCAGCTTCGGACAGGGCTCTGAGCAGTTCTTC. It encodes CASSFGQGSEQFF.

The CDR3 coding sequence is TGTGCCAGCAGTTTAGGTCTAGCGGGGGTGAATGAGCAGTTCTTC. Amino acids: CASSLGLAGVNEQFF. V and J are TRBV6-5 and TRBJ2-1; TRBD2 matches 10 bases. CDR3 length: 15 amino acids. Losses at the gene ends were 4 bases for V and 7 bases for J; bases not matched to a gene: 7. Germline V gives CDR1 MNHEY, CDR2 SVGAGI.

The chain recombines TRBV9 with TRBJ2-2, with TRBD2 identical over 13 bases. Germline lookup yields CDR1 SGDLS and CDR2 YYNGEE. The CDR3 is made up of 17 amino acids. V gave up 0 bases and J gave up 6 bases; unmatched junction bases: 5. The CDR3 loop reads CASSVELAGGFAGELFF. CDR3 DNA: TGTGCCAGCAGCGTAGAACTAGCGGGAGGGTTCGCCGGGGAGCTGTTTTTT.

This chain links TRBV5-1 with TRBJ2-3; 7 bases align to TRBD1. The CDR3 length is 14 residues. V shed 3 bases, J shed 6 bases, and the junction held 7 bases outside the gene matches. Looked up from germline, CDR1 is SGHRS and CDR2 is YFSETQ. The CDR3 DNA sequence: TGCGCCAGCAGCTCCGGGACAGAGGGGGATACGCAGTATTTT. Its protein product is CASSSGTEGDTQYF.

This clone was counted once. The rearrangement uses TRBV2 and TRBJ2-3; 7 positions agree with TRBD2. The germline V gene has CDR1 SNHLY and CDR2 FYNNEI. V lost 8 bases and J lost 3; bases outside the gene matches: 8. The CDR3 spans 14 residues. CDR3: CASGLVTETDTQYF. The CDR3, as DNA: TGTGCCAGCGGACTAGTTACGGAGACAGATACGCAGTATTTT.

The V gene is TRBV2, the J gene TRBJ2-3, with 9 positions matching TRBD2. Germline-derived CDR1 and CDR2 are SNHLY and FYNNEI. The CDR3 has 16 amino acids. Germline trimming cut 2 bases from V and 3 bases from J; bases unmatched to any gene: 6. In DNA form, the CDR3 reads TGTGCCAGCAGTGAATCAGGTCTAGCGGGAACAGATACGCAGTATTTT. Translation: CASSESGLAGTDTQYF. Full variable domain (missing parts from reference TRBV2 and TRBJ2-3): EPEVTQTPSHQVTQMGQEVILRCVPISNHLYFYWYRQILGQKVEFLVSFYNNEISEKSEIFDDQFSVERPDGSNFTLKIRSTKLEDSAMYFCASSESGLAGTDTQYFGPGTRLTVL.

In its sample, this clone was seen a few times. The DNA of the CDR3 is TGTGCCAGCAGAACAGGGGATAATTCACCCCTCCACTTT. The encoded protein is CASRTGDNSPLHF. The rearrangement links TRBV2 to TRBJ1-6; 7 nucleotides match TRBD1. Trimming took 6 bases from V and 5 from J; bases not matched to a gene: 1. Per germline, CDR1 SNHLY and CDR2 FYNNEI. The CDR3 is 13 residues long.

The rearrangement links TRBV5-1 to TRBJ2-3, with D possibly being TRBD2 (6 bases). There are 14 residues in the CDR3. Per the germline V gene, CDR1 is SGHRS and CDR2 is YFSETQ. Trimming left V 5 bases short and J 3 bases short, with 13 bases between. CDR3 nucleotides: TGCGCCAGCAGGGAGGGTATGGAAACAGATACGCAGTATTTT. This encodes CASREGMETDTQYF.

The rearrangement joins TRBV30 to TRBJ1-2; weak D call: TRBD1 (5 bases). The germline CDR1 and CDR2 sequences are GTSNPN and SVGIG (reference sequence). CDR3 size: 14 residues. Trimming took off 0 bases at V and 4 bases at J, with 12 bases between the two ends. CDR3 protein: CAWSVLGAAYGYTF. The CDR3 DNA reads TGTGCCTGGAGTGTACTTGGGGCAGCCTATGGCTACACCTTC.

This CDR3 reads CASSPTYEAGGRGYTF. The CDR3 coding sequence is TGTGCCAGCAGCCCTACTTATGAGGCAGGGGGCAGAGGCTACACCTTC. The rearrangement uses TRBV6-2 or TRBV6-3 and TRBJ1-2; 8 bases match TRBD1. In germline, CDR1 is MNHEY, CDR2 SVGEGT. The junction had 17 bases not matched to a gene; V was cut back by 6 bases and J by 8 bases. This CDR3 has 16 residues.

This clone has just a few counts. The genes are TRBV27 and TRBJ1-5; TRBD1 is a possible D gene (5 bases). Trimming shortened V by 5 bases and J by 7 bases, and 12 bases separated the two germline ends. The V gene's germline CDR1 is MNHEY and CDR2 SMNVEV (reference sequence). CDR3 size: 13 residues. For the CDR3, the DNA is TGTGCCAGCAGTCTACATGGACAACAGCCCCAGCATTTT. Translated: CASSLHGQQPQHF.